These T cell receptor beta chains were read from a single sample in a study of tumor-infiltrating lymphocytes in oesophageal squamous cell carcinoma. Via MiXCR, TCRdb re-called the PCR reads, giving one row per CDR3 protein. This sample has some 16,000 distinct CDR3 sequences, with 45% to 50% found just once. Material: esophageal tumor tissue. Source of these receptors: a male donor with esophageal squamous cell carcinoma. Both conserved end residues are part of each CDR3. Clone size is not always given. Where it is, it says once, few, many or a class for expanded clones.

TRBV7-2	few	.	CASSLAGTGIYEQYF
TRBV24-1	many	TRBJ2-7	CATSDDRVHEQYF
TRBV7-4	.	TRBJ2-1	CASSLERTGNNEQFF
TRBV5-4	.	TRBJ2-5	CASSLQLAGETQYF
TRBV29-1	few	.	CSVQDTTYEQYF
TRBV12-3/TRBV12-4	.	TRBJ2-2	CASSFSRNTGELFF
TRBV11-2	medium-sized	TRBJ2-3	CASSLGGRVTDTQYF
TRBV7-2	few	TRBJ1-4	CASSPGGVEKLFF
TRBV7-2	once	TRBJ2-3	CASSLNSGRGTDTQYF
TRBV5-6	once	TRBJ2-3	CASSLGGGEDTDTQYF
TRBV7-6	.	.	CASSLAVTYEQYF
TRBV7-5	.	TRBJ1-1	CISVPEARTGKNTEAFF
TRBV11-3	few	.	CASSRVQRVNEQFF
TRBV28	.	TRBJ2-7	CASSLTGTGYGHEQYF
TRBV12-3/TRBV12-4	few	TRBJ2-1	CASSYGGTSYNEQFF
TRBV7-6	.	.	CASSLASGGAETQYF
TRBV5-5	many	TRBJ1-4	CASSIRDRKNEKLFF
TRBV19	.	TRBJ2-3	CASSQPGHRSNQPQYF
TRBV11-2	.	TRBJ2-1	CASSYGQDEQFF
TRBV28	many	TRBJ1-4	CASSPLGEKLFF
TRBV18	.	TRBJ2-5	CASSPYQETQYF
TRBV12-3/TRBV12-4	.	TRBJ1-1	CASSLGRGTGSTEAFF
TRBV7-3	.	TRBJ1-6	CASSSTGGQILALHF
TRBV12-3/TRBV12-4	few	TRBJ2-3	CASSPTGTSFVAQYF
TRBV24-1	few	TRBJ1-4	CATSDPGAANEKLFF
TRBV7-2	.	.	CASSLVPSGTARNIQYF
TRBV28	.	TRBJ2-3	CASSPPQYWDTQYF
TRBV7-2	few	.	CASSLGGTHLPSYEQYF
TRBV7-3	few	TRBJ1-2	CASAPLQGANYGYTF
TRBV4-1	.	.	CASSQEGQVGADTQYF
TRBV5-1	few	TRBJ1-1	CASSLVDRVNTEAFF
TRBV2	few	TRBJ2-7	CASSDRTGYEQYF
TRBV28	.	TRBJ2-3	CASSPPLTGTRTDTQYF
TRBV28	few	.	CASSPQDQTYEQYF
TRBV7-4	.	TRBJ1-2	CASSPKTVW
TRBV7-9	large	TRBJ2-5	CASSLAGTDETQYF
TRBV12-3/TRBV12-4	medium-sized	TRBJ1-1	CASKQGNTEAFF
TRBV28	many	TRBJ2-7	CASSGPPDRDLYEQYF
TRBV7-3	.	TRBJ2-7	CASRFAGGNEQYF
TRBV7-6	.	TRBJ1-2	CASSLADGYTF
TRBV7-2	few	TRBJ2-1	CASSLVGGRTYNEQFF
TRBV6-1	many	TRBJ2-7	CASRGLGVVYEQYF
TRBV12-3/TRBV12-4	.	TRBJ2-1	CASSYGGTGVGPNEQFF
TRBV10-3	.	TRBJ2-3	CAISEPASGVNTDTQYF